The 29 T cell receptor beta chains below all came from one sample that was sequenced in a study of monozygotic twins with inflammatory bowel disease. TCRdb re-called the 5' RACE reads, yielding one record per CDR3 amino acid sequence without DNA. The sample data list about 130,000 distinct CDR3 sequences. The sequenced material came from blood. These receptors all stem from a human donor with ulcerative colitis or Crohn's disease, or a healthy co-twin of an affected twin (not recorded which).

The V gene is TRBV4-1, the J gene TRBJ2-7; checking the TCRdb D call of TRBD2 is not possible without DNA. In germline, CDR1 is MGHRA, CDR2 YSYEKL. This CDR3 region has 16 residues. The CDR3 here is CASSQAPSGTRYEQYF.

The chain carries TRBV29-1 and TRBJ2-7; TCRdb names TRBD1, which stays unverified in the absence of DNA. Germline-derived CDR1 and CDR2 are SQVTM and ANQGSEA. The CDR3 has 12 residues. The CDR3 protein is CSVENRDHEQYF.

CDR3 loop: CSARDIGALAKNIQYF. The chain recombines TRBV20-1 with TRBJ2-4; TCRdb gives TRBD1 as the D gene, but with no DNA this cannot be confirmed. Germline V lookup: CDR1 DFQATT, CDR2 SNEGSKA (reference sequence). CDR3 length: 16 residues.

CDR3 sequence reads: CASSLQGGKGNTIYF. The V and J genes are TRBV12-3 or TRBV12-4 and TRBJ1-3; lacking DNA, the TRBD1 call made by TCRdb goes unchecked. The CDR3 contains 15 residues.

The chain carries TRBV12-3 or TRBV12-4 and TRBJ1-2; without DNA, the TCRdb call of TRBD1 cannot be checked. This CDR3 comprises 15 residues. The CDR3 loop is CASSPRDRVYYGYTF.

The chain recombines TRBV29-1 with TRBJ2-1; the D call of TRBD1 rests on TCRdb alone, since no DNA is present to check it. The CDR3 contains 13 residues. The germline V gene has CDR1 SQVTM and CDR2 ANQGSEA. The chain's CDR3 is CSVKPRGYNEQFF.

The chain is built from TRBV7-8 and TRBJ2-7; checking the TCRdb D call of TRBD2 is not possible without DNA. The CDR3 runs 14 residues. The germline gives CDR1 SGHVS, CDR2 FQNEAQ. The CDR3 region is CASSQTGLPMEQYF.

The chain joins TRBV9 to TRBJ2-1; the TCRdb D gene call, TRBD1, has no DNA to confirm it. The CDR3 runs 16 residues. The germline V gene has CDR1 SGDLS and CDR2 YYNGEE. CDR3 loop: CASNVRGDRGLGEQFF.

CDR3: CASRLRRSLSRQWYGYTF. The chain couples TRBV6-1 to TRBJ1-2. Germline V gives CDR1 MNHNS, CDR2 SASEGT. The CDR3 totals 18 residues.

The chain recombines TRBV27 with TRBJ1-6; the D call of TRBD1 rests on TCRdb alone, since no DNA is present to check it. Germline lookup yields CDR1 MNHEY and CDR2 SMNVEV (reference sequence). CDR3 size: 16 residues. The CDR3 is CASGKRVGGLNSPLHF.

The CDR3 reads CASSLDGLGQETQYF. This chain links TRBV5-5 with TRBJ2-5; TCRdb's D gene call, TRBD1, goes unchecked for lack of DNA. The length of the CDR3 is 15 residues. CDR1 SGHKS and CDR2 YYEKEE come from the germline V gene (reference sequence).

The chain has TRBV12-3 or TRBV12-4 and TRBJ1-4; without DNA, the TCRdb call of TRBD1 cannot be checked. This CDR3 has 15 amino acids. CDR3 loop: CASRPEGATNEKLFF.

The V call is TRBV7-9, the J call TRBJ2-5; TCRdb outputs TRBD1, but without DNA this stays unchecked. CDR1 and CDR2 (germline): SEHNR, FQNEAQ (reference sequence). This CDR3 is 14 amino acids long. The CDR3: CASSSYRGQETQYF.

CDR3 loop: CAWSGDSLNQPQHF. J is TRBJ1-5 and V is TRBV30; the D gene TCRdb calls, TRBD1, cannot be checked with no DNA. CDR3 length equals 14 residues. Germline V CDR1 and CDR2: GTSNPN, SVGIG (reference sequence).

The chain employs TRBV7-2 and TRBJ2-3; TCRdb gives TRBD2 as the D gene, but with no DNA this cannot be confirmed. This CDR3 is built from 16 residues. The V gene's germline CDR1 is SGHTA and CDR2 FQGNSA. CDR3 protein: CASSRLAGGFTDTQYF.

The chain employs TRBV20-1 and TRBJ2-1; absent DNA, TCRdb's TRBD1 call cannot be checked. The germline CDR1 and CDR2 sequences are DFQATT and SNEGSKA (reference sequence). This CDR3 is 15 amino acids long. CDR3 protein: CSARDGQWTSYEQFF.

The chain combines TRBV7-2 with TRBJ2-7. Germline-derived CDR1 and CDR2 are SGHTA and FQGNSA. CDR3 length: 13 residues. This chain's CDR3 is CASSFSEANEQYF.

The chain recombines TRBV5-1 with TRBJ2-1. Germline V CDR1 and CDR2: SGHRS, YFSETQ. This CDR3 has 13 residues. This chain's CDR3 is CASSLDRNNEQFF. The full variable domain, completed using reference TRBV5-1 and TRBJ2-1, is KAGVTQTPRYLIKTRGQQVTLSCSPISGHRSVSWYQQTPGQGLQFLFEYFSETQRNKGNFPGRFSGRQFSNSRSEMNVSTLELGDSALYLCASSLDRNNEQFFGPGTRLTVL.

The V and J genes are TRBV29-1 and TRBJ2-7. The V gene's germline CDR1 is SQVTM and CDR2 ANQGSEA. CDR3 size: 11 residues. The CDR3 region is CSVGQTYEQYF.

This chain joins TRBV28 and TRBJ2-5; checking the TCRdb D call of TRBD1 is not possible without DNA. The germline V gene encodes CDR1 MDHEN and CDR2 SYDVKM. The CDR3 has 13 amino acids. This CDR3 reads CATQGGQGETQYF.

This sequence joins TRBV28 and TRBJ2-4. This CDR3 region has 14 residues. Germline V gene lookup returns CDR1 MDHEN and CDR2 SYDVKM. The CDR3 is CASSSPQAKNIQYF.

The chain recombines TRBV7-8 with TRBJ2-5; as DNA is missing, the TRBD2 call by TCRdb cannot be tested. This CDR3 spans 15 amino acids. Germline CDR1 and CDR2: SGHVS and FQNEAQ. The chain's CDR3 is CASSSGVAGRETQYF.

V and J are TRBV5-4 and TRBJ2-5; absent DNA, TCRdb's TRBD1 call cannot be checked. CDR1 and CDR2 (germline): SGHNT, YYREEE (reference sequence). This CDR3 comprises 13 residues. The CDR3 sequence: CASSLMGAETQYF.

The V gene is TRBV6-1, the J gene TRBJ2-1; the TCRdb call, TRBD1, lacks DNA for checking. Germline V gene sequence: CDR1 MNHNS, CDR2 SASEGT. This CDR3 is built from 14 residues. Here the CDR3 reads CASSPGDPYNEQFF.

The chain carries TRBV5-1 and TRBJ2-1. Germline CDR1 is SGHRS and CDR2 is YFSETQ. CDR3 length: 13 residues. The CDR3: CASSLGYGNEQFF.

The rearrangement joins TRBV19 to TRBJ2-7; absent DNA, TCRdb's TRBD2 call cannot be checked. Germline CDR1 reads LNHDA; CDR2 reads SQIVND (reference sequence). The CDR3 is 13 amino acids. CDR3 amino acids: CASSTTSDYEQYF.

The CDR3 is CASSSPGTAKETQYF. The rearrangement uses TRBV5-1 and TRBJ2-5; TCRdb picks TRBD1, but there is no DNA to check that call. CDR3 length: 15 amino acids. Per germline, CDR1 SGHRS and CDR2 YFSETQ.

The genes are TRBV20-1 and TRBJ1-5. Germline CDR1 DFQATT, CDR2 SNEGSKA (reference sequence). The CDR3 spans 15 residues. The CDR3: CSARYGSLSNQPQHF.

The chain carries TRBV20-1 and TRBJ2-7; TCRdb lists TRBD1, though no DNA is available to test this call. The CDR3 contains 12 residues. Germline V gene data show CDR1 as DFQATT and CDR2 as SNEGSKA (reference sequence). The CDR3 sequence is CSALGPDYEQYF.